Each of the 19 T cell receptor beta chains below was sequenced from the same sample in a study of human T cells and chemical hapten exposure. TCRdb recomputed calls from the RACE reads with MiXCR, one row per CDR3 protein. The sample has 55,000 to 75,000 distinct CDR3 sequences, over 10% seen once. The sample's time point: patch test 3, about 24 weeks after DPC sensitization. The treatment was: therapeutic diphenylcyclopropenone sensitization with weekly scalp DPC. The sequencing here drew on whole blood, taken in connection with sensitization to the hapten diphenylcyclopropenone (DPC). The receptors shown here come from a man aged 25 to 40 with alopecia areata. Some clones in this sample may be carry-over from other donors' samples.

This clonotype has at least ten counts. The V call is TRBV6-2 or TRBV6-3, the J call TRBJ2-1; weak D call: TRBD1 (6 bases). Germline assignment: CDR1 MNHEY and CDR2 SVGEGT. The CDR3 has 18 residues. V dropped 0 bases and J dropped 8 bases, with 23 bases sitting between them. This CDR3 reads CASSYSLTFSQGKHEQFF. DNA of the CDR3: TGTGCCAGCAGTTACTCCCTGACTTTTAGCCAGGGGAAGCATGAGCAGTTCTTC.

This clonotype was observed a few times. The CDR3 DNA is TGTGCCAGCTCACCGATGACGGGGGGGAACACTGAAGCTTTCTTT. Translated, it gives CASSPMTGGNTEAFF. The V and J genes are TRBV18 and TRBJ1-1; perhaps TRBD1 as D (5 bases). The CDR3 runs 15 residues. From germline, CDR1 is KGHSH and CDR2 LQKENI. The V end lost 3 bases, the J end lost 1 base, and 12 bases lay between the germline ends.

This clonotype was recorded many times. The CDR3 here is CASRGQVENTQYF. DNA for the CDR3: TGCGCCAGCAGAGGACAGGTTGAGAATACGCAGTATTTT. This chain uses TRBV5-1 with TRBJ2-3; 7 bases match TRBD1. V lost 5 bases to trimming and J lost 7 bases; unmatched junction nucleotides: 7. Germline V gene data show CDR1 as SGHRS and CDR2 as YFSETQ. The CDR3 has 13 residues.

This clonotype occurred a few times. This chain joins TRBV7-9 and TRBJ2-7; 8 bases line up with TRBD1. The CDR3 runs to 12 residues. CDR1 SEHNR and CDR2 FQNEAQ come from the germline V gene (reference sequence). V lost 5 bases and J lost 4; bases outside the gene matches: 1. The CDR3 loop reads CASSTGGYEQYF. Here the CDR3 DNA reads TGTGCCAGCAGCACAGGGGGTTACGAGCAGTACTTC.

There are many counts of this clonotype. This chain links TRBV20-1 with TRBJ2-1; tentatively, D is TRBD2 (6 bases). V was pared by 3 bases and J by 8 bases, with 8 bases between. Germline V CDR1 and CDR2: DFQATT, SNEGSKA (reference sequence). There are 11 residues in the CDR3. For the CDR3, the DNA is TGCAGTGCTAGGACTAGTGATGAGCAGTTCTTC. Its translation: CSARTSDEQFF.

The rearrangement links TRBV10-3 to TRBJ2-5, with a weak D call TRBD1 (5 bases). The V end lost 4 bases, the J end lost 3 bases, and 9 bases lay between the germline ends. The CDR3 runs to 13 residues. Germline V lookup: CDR1 ENHRY, CDR2 SYGVKD. The CDR3 is CAISGGTKETQYF. The CDR3 DNA is TGTGCCATCAGTGGGGGCACTAAAGAGACCCAGTACTTC.

This clonotype was picked up many times. The chain has TRBV20-1 and TRBJ1-3; 7 bases agree with TRBD1. Germline CDR1 is DFQATT and CDR2 is SNEGSKA (reference sequence). Unmatched junction bases numbered 3, after V lost 5 bases and J lost 2 bases. The CDR3 length is 13 residues. The CDR3 spells CSASDRAGNTIYF. The CDR3, as DNA: TGCAGTGCTTCAGACAGGGCTGGAAACACCATATATTTT.

The chain couples TRBV6-6 to TRBJ2-1; perhaps TRBD1 as D (5 bases). Germline CDR1 and CDR2: MNHNY and SVGAGI (reference sequence). The CDR3 contains 16 residues. V was shortened by 4 bases and J by 8 bases, with 21 bases between the two germline ends. In nucleotides, the CDR3 is TGTGCCAGCAGTTCTTTACACACCGTAGGGGTCGATGAGCAGTTCTTC. Translation gives CASSSLHTVGVDEQFF.

This clonotype was seen only a few times. The J gene is TRBJ1-1, the V gene TRBV29-1; D possibly corresponds to TRBD1 (5 bases). Deletions cut 4 bases from V and 1 base from J, with 13 bases between. This CDR3 is 14 amino acids long. Germline-derived CDR1 and CDR2 are SQVTM and ANQGSEA. The CDR3 sequence is CSVAYGGENTEAFF. The CDR3 bases are TGCAGCGTTGCCTATGGAGGGGAGAACACTGAAGCTTTCTTT.

The chain combines TRBV6-6 with TRBJ2-3, with 8 bases identical to TRBD1. CDR1 and CDR2 (germline): MNHNY, SVGAGI (reference sequence). V shed 7 bases, J shed 6 bases, and the junction held 15 bases outside the gene matches. The CDR3 contains 16 residues. The CDR3 DNA reads TGTGCCAGCACCACTCAAGGTGGACAGGGTGGGGATACGCAGTATTTT. The encoded protein is CASTTQGGQGGDTQYF.

This clonotype has more than one count but fewer than ten. The chain is built from TRBV10-3 and TRBJ2-2, with 8 bases identical to TRBD1. CDR1 is ENHRY and CDR2 is SYGVKD in the germline V gene. V lost 2 bases, J lost 5 bases, and 7 bases stayed unmatched. The CDR3 totals 16 residues. The CDR3, as DNA: TGTGCCATCAGTGAGAGTGACAGGGGAGGAACCGGGGAGCTGTTTTTT. It codes for CAISESDRGGTGELFF.

The chain carries TRBV5-1 and TRBJ2-7; 8 bases agree with TRBD2. V shed 0 bases and J 4 bases; nucleotides not matched to a gene: 6. CDR1 SGHRS and CDR2 YFSETQ come from the germline V gene. The CDR3 is 15 amino acids. The DNA for the CDR3 is TGCGCCAGCAGCTTGGAGGGTAGCGGGGCATACGAGCAGTACTTC. Its protein is CASSLEGSGAYEQYF.

There are many counts of this clonotype. This chain joins TRBV5-5 and TRBJ1-1; maybe TRBD1 (5 bases). V lost 4 bases to trimming and J lost 5 bases, with 9 bases between them. The CDR3 loop spans 12 amino acids. Germline CDR1 reads SGHKS; CDR2 reads YYEKEE (reference sequence). The CDR3 region is CASSEGVTEAFF. Written as DNA, the CDR3 is TGTGCCAGCAGCGAAGGGGTGACTGAAGCTTTCTTT.

The chain employs TRBV21-1 and TRBJ2-2. TRBV21-1 is given as a pseudogene. The CDR3 sequence is 17 residues long. The CDR3 reads CASSKDSTDPSTGELFF. For the CDR3, the DNA is TGTGCCAGCAGCAAAGATAGCACAGACCCTTCGACCGGGGAGCTGTTTTTT.

The V call is TRBV6-5, the J call TRBJ2-3; 7 bases match TRBD2. Per germline, CDR1 MNHEY and CDR2 SVGAGI. J gave up 1 base and V 6 bases, and 13 bases lay outside the gene matches. The CDR3 totals 17 residues. CDR3 amino acids: CASSQTSSGERTDTQYF. The CDR3 DNA reads TGTGCCAGCAGCCAAACCTCAAGCGGGGAGCGCACAGATACGCAGTATTTT.

The V gene is TRBV29-1, the J gene TRBJ2-4, with D hard to call. This CDR3 region has 13 residues. Germline loops: CDR1 SQVTM, CDR2 ANQGSEA. The germline V and J ends were trimmed by 8 bases and 0 bases, with 11 bases remaining between them. CDR3 nucleotides: TGCAGCATAGTAGACGGAGCCAAAAACATTCAGTACTTC. Its translation: CSIVDGAKNIQYF.

In this sample, this clonotype turned up many times. The rearrangement uses TRBV29-1 and TRBJ2-2; D gene ambiguous. CDR1 SQVTM and CDR2 ANQGSEA come from the germline V gene. V was clipped by 5 bases and J by 1 base, with 5 bases between them. This CDR3 spans 12 amino acids. CDR3 nucleotides: TGCAGCGTTCTATGGAACACCGGGGAGCTGTTTTTT. Translation: CSVLWNTGELFF.

The chain joins TRBV18 to TRBJ2-1; either TRBD1 or TRBD2 may fit D (5 bases each). Germline CDR1 is KGHSH and CDR2 is LQKENI. The CDR3 has 14 amino acids. Trimming cost V 5 bases and J 0 bases, with 8 bases left between them. CDR3: CASSWGSSYNEQFF. DNA for the CDR3: TGTGCCAGCTCATGGGGGTCCTCCTACAATGAGCAGTTCTTC.

This clonotype has just a few counts. The rearrangement uses TRBV6-5 and TRBJ2-3; D possibly corresponds to TRBD2 (6 bases). V gave up 4 bases and J gave up 2 bases, with 16 bases separating them. This CDR3 region has 16 residues. Germline CDR1 MNHEY, CDR2 SVGAGI. The CDR3 spells CASSSPRGRHTDTQYF. CDR3 in DNA: TGTGCCAGCAGTTCCCCACGGGGGAGACACACAGATACGCAGTATTTT.